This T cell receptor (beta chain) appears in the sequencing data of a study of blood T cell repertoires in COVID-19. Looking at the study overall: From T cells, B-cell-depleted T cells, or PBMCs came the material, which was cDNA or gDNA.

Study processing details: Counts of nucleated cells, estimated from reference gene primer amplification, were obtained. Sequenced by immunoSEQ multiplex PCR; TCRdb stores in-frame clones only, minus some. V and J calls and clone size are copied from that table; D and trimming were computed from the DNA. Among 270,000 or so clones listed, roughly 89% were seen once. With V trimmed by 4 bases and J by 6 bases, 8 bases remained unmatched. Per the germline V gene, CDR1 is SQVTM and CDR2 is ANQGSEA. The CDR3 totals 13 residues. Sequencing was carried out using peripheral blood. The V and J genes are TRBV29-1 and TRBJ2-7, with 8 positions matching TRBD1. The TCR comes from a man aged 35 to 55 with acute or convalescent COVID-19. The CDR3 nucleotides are TGCAGCGTTGGGACAGGGAAAAGTGGCGAGCAGTACTTC. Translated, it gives CSVGTGKSGEQYF.